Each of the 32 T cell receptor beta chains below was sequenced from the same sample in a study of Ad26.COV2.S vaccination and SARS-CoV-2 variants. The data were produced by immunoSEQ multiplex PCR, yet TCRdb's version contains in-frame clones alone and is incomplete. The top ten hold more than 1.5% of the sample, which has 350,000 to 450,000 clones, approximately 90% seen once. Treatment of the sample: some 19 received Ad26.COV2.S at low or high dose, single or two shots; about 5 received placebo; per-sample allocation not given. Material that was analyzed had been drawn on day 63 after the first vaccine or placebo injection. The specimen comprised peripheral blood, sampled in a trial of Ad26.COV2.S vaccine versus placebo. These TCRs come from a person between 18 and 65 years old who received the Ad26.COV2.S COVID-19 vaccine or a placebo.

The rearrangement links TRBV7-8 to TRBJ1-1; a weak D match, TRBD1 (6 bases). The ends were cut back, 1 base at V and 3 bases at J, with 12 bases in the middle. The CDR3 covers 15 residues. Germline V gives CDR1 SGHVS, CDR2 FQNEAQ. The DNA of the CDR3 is TGTGCCAGCAGCTTAGGAGGGGGGGGCGACACTGAAGCTTTCTTT. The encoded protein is CASSLGGGGDTEAFF.

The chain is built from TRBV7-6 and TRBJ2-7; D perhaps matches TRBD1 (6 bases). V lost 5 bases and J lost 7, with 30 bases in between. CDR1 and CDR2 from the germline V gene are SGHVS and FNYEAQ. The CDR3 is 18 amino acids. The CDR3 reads CASSRFTGLKGSPQEQYF. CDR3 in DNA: TGTGCCAGCAGCCGATTTACAGGGTTGAAGGGAAGTCCACAAGAGCAGTACTTC. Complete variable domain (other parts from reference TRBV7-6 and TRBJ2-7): GAGVSQSPRYKVTKRGQDVALRCDPISGHVSLYWYRQALGQGPEFLTYFNYEAQQDKSGLPNDRFSAERPEGSISTLTIQRTEQRDSAMYRCASSRFTGLKGSPQEQYFGPGTRLTVT.

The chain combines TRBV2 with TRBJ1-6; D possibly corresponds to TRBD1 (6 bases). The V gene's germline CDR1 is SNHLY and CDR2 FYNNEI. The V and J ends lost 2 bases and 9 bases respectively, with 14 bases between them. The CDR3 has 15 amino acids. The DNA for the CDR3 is TGTGCCAGCAGTGAACGCGCAGGGGCGGGTTCACCCCTCCACTTT. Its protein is CASSERAGAGSPLHF.

The CDR3 here is CASSARPTGNLKGYGYTF. The CDR3 nucleotides are TGTGCCAGCAGCGCACGACCCACCGGAAACCTAAAGGGCTATGGCTACACCTTC. The chain carries TRBV9 and TRBJ1-2; D call uncertain. Germline values: CDR1 SGDLS, CDR2 YYNGEE. This CDR3 is built from 18 residues. Trimming shortened V by 3 bases and J by 4 bases, and 25 bases separated the two germline ends.

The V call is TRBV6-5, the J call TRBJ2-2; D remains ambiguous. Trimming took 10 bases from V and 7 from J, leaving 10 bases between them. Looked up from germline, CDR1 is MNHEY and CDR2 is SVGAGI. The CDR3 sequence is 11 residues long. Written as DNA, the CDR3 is TGTGCCACCCATCCCCGCGGGGAGCTGTTTTTT. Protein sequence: CATHPRGELFF.

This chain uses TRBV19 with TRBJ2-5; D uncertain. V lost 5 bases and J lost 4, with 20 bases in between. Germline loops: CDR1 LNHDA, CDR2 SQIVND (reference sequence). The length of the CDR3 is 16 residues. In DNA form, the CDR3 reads TGTGCCAGTAGTTCCGCAAGACCAGGCGTGGGAGAGACCCAGTACTTC. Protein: CASSSARPGVGETQYF.

The CDR3 region is CASSISPQPQHF. The CDR3 nucleotides read TGTGCCAGTAGTATATCCCCTCAGCCCCAGCATTTT. The gene calls are TRBV19 and TRBJ1-5; no clear D. This CDR3 contains 12 residues. Trimming removed 2 bases at V and 6 bases at J, with 5 bases between. In germline, CDR1 is LNHDA, CDR2 SQIVND (reference sequence).

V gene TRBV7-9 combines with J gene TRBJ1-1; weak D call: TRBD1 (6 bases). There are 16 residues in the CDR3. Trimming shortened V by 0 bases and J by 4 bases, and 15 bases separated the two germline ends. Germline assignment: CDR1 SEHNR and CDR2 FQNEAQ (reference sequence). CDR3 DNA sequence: TGTGCCAGCAGCTTAGCGGGGGGCCCCGTGGGCACTGAAGCTTTCTTT. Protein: CASSLAGGPVGTEAFF.

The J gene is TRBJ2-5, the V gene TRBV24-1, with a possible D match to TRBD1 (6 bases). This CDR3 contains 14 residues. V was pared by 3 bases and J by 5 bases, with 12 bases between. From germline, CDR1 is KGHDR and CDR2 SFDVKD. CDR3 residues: CATSDPQGPETQYF. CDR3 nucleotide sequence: TGTGCCACCAGTGATCCACAGGGTCCCGAGACCCAGTACTTC.

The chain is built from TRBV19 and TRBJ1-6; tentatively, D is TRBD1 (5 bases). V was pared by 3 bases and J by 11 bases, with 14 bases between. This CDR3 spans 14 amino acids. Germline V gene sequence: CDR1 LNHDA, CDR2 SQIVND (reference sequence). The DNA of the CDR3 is TGTGCCAGTAGTATGTCGGGGGTTGAGACACCCCTCCACTTT. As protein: CASSMSGVETPLHF.

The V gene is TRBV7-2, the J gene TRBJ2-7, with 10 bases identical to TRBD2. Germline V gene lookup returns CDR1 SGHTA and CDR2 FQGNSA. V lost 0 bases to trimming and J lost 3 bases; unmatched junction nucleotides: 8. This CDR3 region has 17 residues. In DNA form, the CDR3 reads TGTGCCAGCAGCTTAGCGGAGTCCAGCGGGGGGGTCTACGAGCAGTACTTC. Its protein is CASSLAESSGGVYEQYF.

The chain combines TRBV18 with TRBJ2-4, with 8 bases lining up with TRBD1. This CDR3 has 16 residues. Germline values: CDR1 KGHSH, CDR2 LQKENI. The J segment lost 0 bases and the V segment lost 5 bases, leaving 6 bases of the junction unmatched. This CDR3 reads CASSSTGALAKNIQYF. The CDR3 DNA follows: TGTGCCAGCTCATCGACAGGGGCGTTAGCCAAAAACATTCAGTACTTC.

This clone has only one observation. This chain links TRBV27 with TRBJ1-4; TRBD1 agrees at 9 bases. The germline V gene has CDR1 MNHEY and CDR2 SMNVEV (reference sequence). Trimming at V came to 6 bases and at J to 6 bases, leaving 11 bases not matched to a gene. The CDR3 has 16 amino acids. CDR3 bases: TGTGCCAGCAGCTCAGGGACAGGGAGGTGGGATGAAAAACTGTTTTTT. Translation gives CASSSGTGRWDEKLFF.

The CDR3 protein is CASSLVQLNYGYTF. DNA for the CDR3: TGCGCCAGCAGCTTGGTTCAACTTAACTATGGCTACACCTTC. J is TRBJ1-2 and V is TRBV5-1, with no clear D. This CDR3 is 14 amino acids long. Deletions cut 0 bases from V and 1 base from J, with 7 bases between. Germline V gene sequence: CDR1 SGHRS, CDR2 YFSETQ.

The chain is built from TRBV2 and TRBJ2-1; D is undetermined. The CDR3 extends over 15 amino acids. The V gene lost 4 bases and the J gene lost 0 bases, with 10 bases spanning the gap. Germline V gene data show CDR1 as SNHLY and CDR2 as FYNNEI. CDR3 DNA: TGTGCCAGCAGTGGACTCTTGAACTCCTACAATGAGCAGTTCTTC. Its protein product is CASSGLLNSYNEQFF.

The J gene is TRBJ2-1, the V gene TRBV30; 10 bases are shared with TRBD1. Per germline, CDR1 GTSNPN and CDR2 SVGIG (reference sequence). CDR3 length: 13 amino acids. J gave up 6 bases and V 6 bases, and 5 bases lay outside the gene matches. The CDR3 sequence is CACRQGALNEQFF. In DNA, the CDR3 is TGTGCCTGCCGACAGGGGGCTCTCAATGAGCAGTTCTTC.

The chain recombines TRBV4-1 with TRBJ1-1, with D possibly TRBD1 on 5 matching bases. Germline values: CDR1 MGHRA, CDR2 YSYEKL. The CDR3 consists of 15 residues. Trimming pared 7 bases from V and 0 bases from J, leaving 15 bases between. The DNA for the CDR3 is TGCGCCAGCATGCGGTCGGACAACATGAACACTGAAGCTTTCTTT. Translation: CASMRSDNMNTEAFF.

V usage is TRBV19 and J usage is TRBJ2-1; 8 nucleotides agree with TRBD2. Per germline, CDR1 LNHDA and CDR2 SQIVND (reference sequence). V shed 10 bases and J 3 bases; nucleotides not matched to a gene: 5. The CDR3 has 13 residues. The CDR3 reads CATRGAHYNEQFF. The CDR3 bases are TGTGCCACGCGGGGGGCCCACTACAATGAGCAGTTCTTC. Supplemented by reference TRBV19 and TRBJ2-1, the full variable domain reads DGGITQSPKYLFRKEGQNVTLSCEQNLNHDAMYWYRQDPGQGLRLIYYSQIVNDFQKGDIAEGYSVSREKKESFPLTVTSAQKNPTAFYLCATRGAHYNEQFFGPGTRLTVL.

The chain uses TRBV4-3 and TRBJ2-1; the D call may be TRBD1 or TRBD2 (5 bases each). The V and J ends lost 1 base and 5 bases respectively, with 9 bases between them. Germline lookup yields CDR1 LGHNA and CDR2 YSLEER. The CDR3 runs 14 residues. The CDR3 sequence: CASSQAGRNNEQFF. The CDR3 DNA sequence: TGCGCCAGCAGCCAAGCGGGACGAAACAATGAGCAGTTCTTC.

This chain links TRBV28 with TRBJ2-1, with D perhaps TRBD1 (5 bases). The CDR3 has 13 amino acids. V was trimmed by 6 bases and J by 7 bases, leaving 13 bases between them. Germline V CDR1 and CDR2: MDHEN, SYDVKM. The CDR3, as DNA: TGTGCCAGCAGATCGGACAATTTGAATGAGCAGTTCTTC. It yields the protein CASRSDNLNEQFF.

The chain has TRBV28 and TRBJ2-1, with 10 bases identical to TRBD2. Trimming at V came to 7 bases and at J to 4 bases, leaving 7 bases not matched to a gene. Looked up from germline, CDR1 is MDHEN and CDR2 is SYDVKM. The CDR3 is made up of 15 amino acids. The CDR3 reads CASKRLAGVYNEQFF. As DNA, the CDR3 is TGTGCCAGCAAACGGCTAGCGGGGGTATACAATGAGCAGTTCTTC.

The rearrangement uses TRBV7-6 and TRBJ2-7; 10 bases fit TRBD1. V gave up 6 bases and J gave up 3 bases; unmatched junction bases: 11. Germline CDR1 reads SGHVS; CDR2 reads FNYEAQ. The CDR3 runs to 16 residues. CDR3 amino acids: CASSRDRGRSGYEQYF. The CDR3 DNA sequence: TGTGCCAGCAGTCGCGACAGGGGGCGTTCGGGCTACGAGCAGTACTTC.

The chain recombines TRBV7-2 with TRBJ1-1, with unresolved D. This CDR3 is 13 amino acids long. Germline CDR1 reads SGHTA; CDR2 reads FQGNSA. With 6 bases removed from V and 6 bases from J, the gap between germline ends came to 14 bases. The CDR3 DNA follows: TGTGCCAGCAGTCGCCGGGTCGGAGCTGAAGCTTTCTTT. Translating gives CASSRRVGAEAFF.

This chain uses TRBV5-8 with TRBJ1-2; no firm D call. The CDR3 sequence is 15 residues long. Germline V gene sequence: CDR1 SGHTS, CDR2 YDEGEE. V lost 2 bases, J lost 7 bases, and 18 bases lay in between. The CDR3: CASSFGGGGLGGYTF. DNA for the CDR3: TGTGCCAGCAGCTTTGGCGGTGGAGGGCTTGGTGGCTACACCTTC.

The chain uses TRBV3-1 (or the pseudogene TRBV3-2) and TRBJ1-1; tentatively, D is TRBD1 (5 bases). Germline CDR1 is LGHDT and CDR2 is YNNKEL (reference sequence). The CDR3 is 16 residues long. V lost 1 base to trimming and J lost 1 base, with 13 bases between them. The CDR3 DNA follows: TGTGCCAGCAGCCAAGTTCGGGGACCTCCGAACACTGAAGCTTTCTTT. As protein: CASSQVRGPPNTEAFF.

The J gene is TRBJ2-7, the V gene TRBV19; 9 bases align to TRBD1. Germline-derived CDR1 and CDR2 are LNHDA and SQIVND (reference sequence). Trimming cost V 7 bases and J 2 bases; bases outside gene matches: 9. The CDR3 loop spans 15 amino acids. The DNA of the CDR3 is TGTGCCAGTACCTCAACCGGGACAGGGCCCTACGAGCAGTACTTC. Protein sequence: CASTSTGTGPYEQYF. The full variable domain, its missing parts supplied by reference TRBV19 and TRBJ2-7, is DGGITQSPKYLFRKEGQNVTLSCEQNLNHDAMYWYRQDPGQGLRLIYYSQIVNDFQKGDIAEGYSVSREKKESFPLTVTSAQKNPTAFYLCASTSTGTGPYEQYFGPGTRLTVT.

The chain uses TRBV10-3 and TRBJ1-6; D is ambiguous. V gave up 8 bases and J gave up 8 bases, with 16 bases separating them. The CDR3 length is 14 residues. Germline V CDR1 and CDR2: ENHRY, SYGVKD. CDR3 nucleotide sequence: TGTGCCATCGCGCCGGGCCCTCCACATTCACCCCTCCACTTT. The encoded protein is CAIAPGPPHSPLHF.

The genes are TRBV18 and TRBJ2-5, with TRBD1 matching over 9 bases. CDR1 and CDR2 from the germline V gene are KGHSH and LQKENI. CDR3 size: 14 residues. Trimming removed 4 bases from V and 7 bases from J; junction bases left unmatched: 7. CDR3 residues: CASSRRDRDATQYF. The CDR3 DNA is TGTGCCAGCTCACGGCGGGACAGGGATGCGACCCAGTACTTC.

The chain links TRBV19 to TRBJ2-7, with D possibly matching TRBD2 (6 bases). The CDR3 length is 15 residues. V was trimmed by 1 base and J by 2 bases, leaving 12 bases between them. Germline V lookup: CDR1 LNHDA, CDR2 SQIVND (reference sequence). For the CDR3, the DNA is TGTGCCAGTAGTATAGGGTCGGGAGCGACCTACGAGCAGTACTTC. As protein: CASSIGSGATYEQYF. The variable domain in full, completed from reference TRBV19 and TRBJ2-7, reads DGGITQSPKYLFRKEGQNVTLSCEQNLNHDAMYWYRQDPGQGLRLIYYSQIVNDFQKGDIAEGYSVSREKKESFPLTVTSAQKNPTAFYLCASSIGSGATYEQYFGPGTRLTVT.

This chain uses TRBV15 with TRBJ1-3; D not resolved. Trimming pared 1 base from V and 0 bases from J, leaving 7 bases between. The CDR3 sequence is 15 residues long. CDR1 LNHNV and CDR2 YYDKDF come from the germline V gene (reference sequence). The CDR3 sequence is CATSRGRSSGNTIYF. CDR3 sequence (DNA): TGTGCCACCAGCAGAGGACGGTCCTCTGGAAACACCATATATTTT.

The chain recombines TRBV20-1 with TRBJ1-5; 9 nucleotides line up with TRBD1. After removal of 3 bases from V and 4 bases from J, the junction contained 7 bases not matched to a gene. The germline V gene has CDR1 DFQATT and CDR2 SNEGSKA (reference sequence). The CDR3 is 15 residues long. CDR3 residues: CSASTGQGWNQPQHF. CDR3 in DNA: TGCAGTGCTAGTACGGGACAGGGTTGGAATCAGCCCCAGCATTTT.

The CDR3 DNA sequence: TGTGCCAGCAGCTTATTGATGAGGGGAAAAATCTCCTACGAGCAGTACTTC. Translation: CASSLLMRGKISYEQYF. J is TRBJ2-7 and V is TRBV7-4; D assignment may be TRBD1 or TRBD2 (5 bases each). Germline CDR1 is SGHVT and CDR2 is SQSDAQ. CDR3 length: 17 residues. The germline V and J ends were trimmed by 2 bases and 0 bases, with 17 bases remaining between them.